The 11 T cell receptor beta chains below all came from one sample that was sequenced in a study of a mutant IDH1 vaccine in newly diagnosed glioma (dated by TCRdb to about 2021). The meaning of the sample's time point label: week 23, last vaccination. Every vaccine dose consisted of 300 ug of a 20-mer mutant IDH1 peptide in Montanide, administered subcutaneously together with topical imiquimod. Which antigens these TCRs recognize remains unknown. The method behind the library was the immunoSEQ multiplex PCR assay. TCRdb's version of the immuneACCESS table is confined to in-frame rearrangements and falls short of the full clone set. An unresolved V gene accounts for under half of the shortfall where checked; the remainder is of unknown origin. The sample has fewer than 30,000 clones on record, 65% to 85% of them singletons. The ten largest clones capture 8% to 10% of the sample. Sequencing used PBMCs, obtained from a glioma patient whose treatment included an IDH1 peptide vaccine. The receptors derive from a woman under 30 with glioma.

The chain uses TRBV6-5 and TRBJ1-6, with D unclear. The CDR3 extends over 12 amino acids. Per the germline V gene, CDR1 is MNHEY and CDR2 is SVGAGI. Deletions cut 0 bases from V and 7 bases from J, with 1 base between. CDR3 loop: CASSYSNSPLHF. In DNA, the CDR3 is TGTGCCAGCAGTTACTCGAATTCACCCCTCCACTTT.

V and J are TRBV19 and TRBJ2-1; D ambiguous. CDR1 LNHDA and CDR2 SQIVND come from the germline V gene (reference sequence). The length of the CDR3 is 14 residues. V was clipped by 3 bases and J by 2 bases, with 8 bases between them. CDR3 nucleotide sequence: TGTGCCAGTAGTATCGAAGGAACCTACAATGAGCAGTTCTTC. Translation gives CASSIEGTYNEQFF.

The chain couples TRBV7-2 to TRBJ1-1; D is unclear. The germline CDR1 and CDR2 sequences are SGHTA and FQGNSA. Trimming stripped 1 base from V and 0 bases from J, with 12 bases between. CDR3 length equals 16 residues. The CDR3 protein is CASSLGVGIMNTEAFF. The CDR3 region has the DNA TGTGCCAGCAGCTTAGGGGTGGGTATCATGAACACTGAAGCTTTCTTT.

The CDR3 sequence: CASSPWTGGDGYTF. The CDR3, as DNA: TGTGCCAGCAGTCCCTGGACAGGGGGAGATGGCTACACCTTC. The gene calls are TRBV27 and TRBJ1-2, with 10 bases aligning to TRBD1. Trimming cost V 5 bases and J 6 bases; bases outside gene matches: 6. Germline-derived CDR1 and CDR2 are MNHEY and SMNVEV (reference sequence). The CDR3 covers 14 residues.

This chain joins TRBV6-1 and TRBJ1-2; TRBD1 might be the D (6 bases). CDR3 size: 11 residues. V dropped 10 bases and J dropped 4 bases, with 10 bases sitting between them. The germline V gene has CDR1 MNHNS and CDR2 SASEGT. CDR3 protein: CATTGFYGYTF. Here the CDR3 DNA reads TGTGCCACGACAGGATTCTATGGCTACACCTTC.

The chain combines TRBV5-6 with TRBJ1-4; D not resolved. The CDR3 is 15 residues long. Germline V gene sequence: CDR1 SGHDT, CDR2 YYEEEE. V was trimmed by 4 bases and J by 0 bases, leaving 10 bases between them. CDR3 DNA sequence: TGTGCCAGCAGCCACGAAGATGCAACTAATGAAAAACTGTTTTTT. Translated: CASSHEDATNEKLFF.

This clone occurred a few times. The chain has TRBV9 and TRBJ1-2; 7 nucleotides agree with TRBD1. V dropped 4 bases and J dropped 2; count of bases not matched to a gene: 8. The V gene's germline CDR1 is SGDLS and CDR2 YYNGEE. This CDR3 is built from 15 residues. CDR3 sequence reads: CASSSRDSINYGYTF. The DNA of the CDR3 is TGTGCCAGCAGCTCGAGGGACAGCATCAACTATGGCTACACCTTC.

The V gene is TRBV6-5, the J gene TRBJ1-2; D might be TRBD1 (6 bases). With 2 bases removed from V and 7 bases from J, the gap between germline ends came to 14 bases. The CDR3 consists of 14 residues. Germline V CDR1 and CDR2: MNHEY, SVGAGI. The CDR3 reads CASSYGTPGGGYTF. CDR3 sequence (DNA): TGTGCCAGCAGTTACGGGACACCGGGCGGTGGCTACACCTTC.

This clone has only one observation. The genes are TRBV5-1 and TRBJ2-7; 8 positions match TRBD1. The CDR3 consists of 14 residues. The germline V gene has CDR1 SGHRS and CDR2 YFSETQ. The V gene end was trimmed by 1 base and the J gene end by 1 base; junction bases not matched to a gene: 1. CDR3 nucleotide sequence: TGCGCCAGCAGCTTGAGGGACAGGTCCTACGAGCAGTACTTC. It is translated as CASSLRDRSYEQYF.

The J gene is TRBJ1-5, the V gene TRBV6-1, with D possibly TRBD1 on 5 matching bases. The length of the CDR3 is 15 residues. Germline assignment: CDR1 MNHNS and CDR2 SASEGT. Trimming cost V 1 base and J 1 base, with 8 bases left between them. This CDR3 reads CASSEGGGSNQPQHF. The CDR3 coding sequence is TGTGCCAGCAGTGAAGGTGGGGGGAGCAATCAGCCCCAGCATTTT.

CDR3 sequence reads: CASRGGRDGYTF. For the CDR3, the DNA is TGTGCCAGCAGAGGGGGACGGGATGGCTACACCTTC. The genes are TRBV6-5 and TRBJ1-2, with D tentatively TRBD1 (6 bases). CDR1 and CDR2 from the germline V gene are MNHEY and SVGAGI. The CDR3 extends over 12 amino acids. The V end lost 6 bases, the J end lost 6 bases, and 11 bases lay between the germline ends.